The next 31 T cell receptor beta chains were all read from a single sample in a study of T cells in Graves' hyperthyroidism and ophthalmopathy. Amplification of TCR beta CDR3 regions used RNA as the template. The study used the HTBI primer set for a first-round RT-PCR of the TCR CDR3. Using its own MiXCR run on the multiplex PCR reads, TCRdb lists one record per CDR3 protein. Among almost 350,000 distinct CDR3 sequences listed, around a sixth were seen once. The material sequenced was blood. These receptor sequences come from a middle-aged woman with Graves' ophthalmopathy.

The rearrangement links TRBV19 to TRBJ2-3, with D perhaps matching TRBD1 (6 bases). Trimming shortened V by 2 bases and J by 6 bases, and 18 bases separated the two germline ends. The length of the CDR3 is 16 residues. Germline V CDR1 and CDR2: LNHDA, SQIVND (reference sequence). CDR3 DNA sequence: TGTGCCAGTAGTATACAGGGGAGTTACACCCTGGATACGCAGTATTTT. It translates to CASSIQGSYTLDTQYF.

V gene TRBV20-1 combines with J gene TRBJ1-2; 10 bases align to TRBD1. Per germline, CDR1 DFQATT and CDR2 SNEGSKA (reference sequence). The CDR3 contains 12 residues. V gave up 3 bases and J gave up 7 bases; unmatched junction bases: 2. The CDR3: CSASGTGVGYTF. CDR3 bases: TGCAGTGCTAGTGGGACAGGGGTTGGCTACACCTTC.

This clonotype was seen at least ten times. This chain joins TRBV6-1 and TRBJ1-1, with 8 bases lining up with TRBD1. In germline, CDR1 is MNHNS, CDR2 SASEGT. The CDR3 contains 14 residues. Trimming removed 6 bases from V and 5 bases from J; junction bases left unmatched: 8. Written as DNA, the CDR3 is TGTGCCAGCAGGGACAGGGTAATTTGGACTGAAGCTTTCTTT. It is translated as CASRDRVIWTEAFF.

In its sample, this clonotype was seen many times. V is TRBV27 and J is TRBJ2-5, with 7 bases identical to TRBD1. Germline-derived CDR1 and CDR2 are MNHEY and SMNVEV (reference sequence). This CDR3 region has 15 residues. J gave up 3 bases and V 5 bases, and 9 bases lay outside the gene matches. The CDR3 protein is CASSTRITGEETQYF. The CDR3 nucleotides read TGTGCCAGCAGTACCCGAATTACAGGGGAAGAGACCCAGTACTTC.

This clonotype was counted at least ten times. J is TRBJ2-5 and V is TRBV10-3; D unclear. V lost 10 bases and J 0 bases, leaving 15 bases between the germline ends. The CDR3 runs 14 residues. Per germline, CDR1 ENHRY and CDR2 SYGVKD. This CDR3 is CATKTPRNQETQYF. The CDR3 DNA reads as TGTGCCACGAAAACCCCCAGGAACCAAGAGACCCAGTACTTC.

This clonotype was picked up many times. The chain is built from TRBV7-9 and TRBJ2-7; the match to TRBD1 covers 9 bases. Trimming took 5 bases from V and 3 from J; bases not matched to a gene: 8. CDR1 is SEHNR and CDR2 is FQNEAQ in the germline V gene (reference sequence). The CDR3 runs 15 residues. CDR3 in DNA: TGTGCCAGCAGCACCACCGGGACAGGGCTCTACGAGCAGTACTTC. Its protein is CASSTTGTGLYEQYF. The full variable domain, in which reference TRBV7-9 and TRBJ2-7 provide the parts outside the CDR3, is DTGVSQNPRHKITKRGQNVTFRCDPISEHNRLYWYRQTLGQGPEFLTYFQNEAQLEKSRLLSDRFSAERPKGSFSTLEIQRTEQGDSAMYLCASSTTGTGLYEQYFGPGTRLTVT.

This clonotype was counted ten times or more. The genes are TRBV20-1 and TRBJ2-2, with 7 bases lining up with TRBD1. Germline V lookup: CDR1 DFQATT, CDR2 SNEGSKA (reference sequence). V lost 1 base and J lost 3; bases outside the gene matches: 11. CDR3 length equals 17 residues. CDR3 in amino acids: CSARASRTGWDTGELFF. CDR3 DNA sequence: TGCAGTGCTAGAGCCAGCCGGACAGGTTGGGACACCGGGGAGCTGTTTTTT.

In this sample, this clonotype turned up many times. The chain combines TRBV6-1 with TRBJ1-2; D might be TRBD1 (5 bases). V was cut by 7 bases and J by 5 bases, with 20 bases left in between. The germline CDR1 and CDR2 sequences are MNHNS and SASEGT. The CDR3 is made up of 15 amino acids. The CDR3, as DNA: TGTGCCAGCACCGGGGGGAGTTCCTTAGGGTATGGCTACACCTTC. As protein: CASTGGSSLGYGYTF.

This clonotype was found many times. The chain recombines TRBV12-3 or TRBV12-4 with TRBJ1-3; the D is unclear. The CDR3 is made up of 15 amino acids. Trimming took 1 base from V and 0 from J, leaving 7 bases between them. The CDR3 DNA reads as TGTGCCAGCAGTTTAGGGGTCTCCTCTGGAAACACCATATATTTT. Amino acid sequence: CASSLGVSSGNTIYF.

J is TRBJ2-2 and V is TRBV10-3; 9 bases line up with TRBD2. The CDR3 is 16 residues long. Germline values: CDR1 ENHRY, CDR2 SYGVKD. With V trimmed by 2 bases and J by 1 base, 2 bases remained unmatched. The CDR3 sequence: CAISERTSENTGELFF. CDR3 coding DNA: TGTGCCATCAGTGAGAGGACTAGCGAGAACACCGGGGAGCTGTTTTTT.

This clonotype was seen many times. The chain couples TRBV6-2 or TRBV6-3 to TRBJ1-5; no clear D. Deletions cut 2 bases from V and 3 bases from J, with 5 bases between. Germline V lookup: CDR1 MNHEY, CDR2 SVGEGT. This CDR3 has 13 residues. CDR3 coding DNA: TGTGCCAGCAGTTACAGCAACAATCAGCCCCAGCATTTT. Translating it yields CASSYSNNQPQHF.

The chain recombines TRBV3-1 with TRBJ2-7, with D perhaps TRBD2 (5 bases). This CDR3 contains 15 residues. Trimming left V 3 bases short and J 7 bases short, with 19 bases between. Germline CDR1 and CDR2: LGHDT and YNNKEL (reference sequence). The CDR3 region is CASSQNTLPGGEQYF. The CDR3 bases are TGTGCCAGCAGCCAGAACACCCTCCCAGGAGGAGAGCAGTACTTC.

This chain joins TRBV19 and TRBJ2-7, with TRBD2 matching over 7 bases. Germline V lookup: CDR1 LNHDA, CDR2 SQIVND (reference sequence). J was trimmed by 0 bases and V by 5 bases; bases with no gene match: 7. The CDR3 is 15 amino acids. CDR3 residues: CASSALADSSYEQYF. CDR3 nucleotides: TGTGCCAGTAGTGCTCTAGCGGACTCCTCCTACGAGCAGTACTTC.

This clonotype was seen ten or more times. This chain uses TRBV30 with TRBJ1-3; weak D call: TRBD1 (6 bases). The V end lost 3 bases, the J end lost 4 bases, and 19 bases lay between the germline ends. The germline gives CDR1 GTSNPN, CDR2 SVGIG (reference sequence). This CDR3 region has 16 residues. The DNA of the CDR3 is TGTGCCTGGAGCGATCCCACGGGACATAAAGGAAACACCATATATTTT. Protein sequence: CAWSDPTGHKGNTIYF.

This clonotype has at least ten counts. The chain employs TRBV7-8 and TRBJ2-7; D may be TRBD2 (5 bases). The CDR3 sequence is 13 residues long. In germline, CDR1 is SGHVS, CDR2 FQNEAQ. The V end lost 7 bases, the J end lost 5 bases, and 15 bases lay between the germline ends. In DNA, the CDR3 is TGTGCCAGCACGGGAAGAAGGTTGGACGAGCAGTACTTC. Translating gives CASTGRRLDEQYF.

This chain links TRBV30 with TRBJ1-1; maybe TRBD1 (6 bases). CDR3 length: 13 amino acids. Germline CDR1 is GTSNPN and CDR2 is SVGIG (reference sequence). The V end lost 3 bases, the J end lost 2 bases, and 10 bases lay between the germline ends. CDR3 coding DNA: TGTGCCTGGAGACTGGACAGAAACACTGAAGCTTTCTTT. Translation: CAWRLDRNTEAFF.

The V gene is TRBV6-1, the J gene TRBJ1-5; TRBD1 agrees at 9 bases. Germline V gene sequence: CDR1 MNHNS, CDR2 SASEGT. V trimming: 8 bases; J trimming: 1 base; junction bases outside the gene matches: 3. CDR3 length: 14 amino acids. Written as DNA, the CDR3 is TGTGCCAGCCTTGACAGGGGGAGCAATCAGCCCCAGCATTTT. It specifies CASLDRGSNQPQHF.

This clonotype was picked up many times. This CDR3 is missing its conserved last phenylalanine or tryptophan, likely due to a read error. The rearrangement links TRBV10-2 to TRBJ2-7, with 9 bases aligning to TRBD1. Germline V gene lookup returns CDR1 WSHSY and CDR2 SAAADI. The CDR3 has 15 amino acids. With V trimmed by 0 bases and J by 6 bases, 6 bases remained unmatched. The CDR3 sequence is CASSESGTGLREQYL. DNA of the CDR3: TGCGCCAGCAGTGAGTCTGGGACAGGGTTGCGCGAGCAGTACCTC.

This clonotype was recorded many times. The chain links TRBV28 to TRBJ2-3; 7 bases line up with TRBD2. The length of the CDR3 is 16 residues. The V gene's germline CDR1 is MDHEN and CDR2 SYDVKM. The trim removed 2 bases at V and 4 bases at J, leaving 9 bases unmatched. For the CDR3, the DNA is TGTGCCAGCAGTTTACGTGGGCGGGAGTCATCAGATACGCAGTATTTT. It is translated as CASSLRGRESSDTQYF.

This clonotype was found many times. The rearrangement joins TRBV12-3 or TRBV12-4 to TRBJ2-7, with TRBD2 as a possible D gene (6 bases). V shed 5 bases and J shed 3 bases, with 11 bases lying between them. This CDR3 contains 13 residues. DNA for the CDR3: TGTGCCAGCAGTGGCGGGACCTACTACGAGCAGTACTTC. It encodes CASSGGTYYEQYF.

This clonotype occurred many times. V gene TRBV6-2 or TRBV6-3 combines with J gene TRBJ1-1; tentative D call: TRBD1 (6 bases). Germline V gene sequence: CDR1 MNHEY, CDR2 SVGEGT. Trimming removed 5 bases from V and 3 bases from J, with 19 bases in between. This CDR3 contains 16 residues. CDR3 sequence reads: CASSQPRGTLDTEAFF. DNA of the CDR3: TGTGCCAGCAGTCAGCCACGGGGGACATTGGACACTGAAGCTTTCTTT.

This clonotype was seen ten or more times. This chain links TRBV18 with TRBJ2-5, with D unresolved. The V and J ends lost 5 bases and 5 bases respectively, with 9 bases between them. There are 12 residues in the CDR3. The germline V gene encodes CDR1 KGHSH and CDR2 LQKENI. CDR3 in amino acids: CASSGIRETQYF. The CDR3 coding sequence is TGTGCCAGCTCAGGGATTCGGGAGACCCAGTACTTC.

The chain links TRBV5-1 to TRBJ2-5; the D gene is possibly TRBD2 (6 bases). The germline V gene has CDR1 SGHRS and CDR2 YFSETQ. The length of the CDR3 is 14 residues. Trimming took 2 bases from V and 5 from J, leaving 13 bases between them. The CDR3 DNA sequence: TGCGCCAGCAGCTTAGGCAGGGACTTCGAGACCCAGTACTTC. Translated: CASSLGRDFETQYF.

This clonotype has at least ten counts. This rearrangement joins TRBV6-5 to TRBJ1-5, with D unresolved. The V and J ends lost 6 bases and 4 bases respectively, with 10 bases between them. The CDR3 totals 13 residues. Germline CDR1 is MNHEY and CDR2 is SVGAGI. CDR3 sequence: CASSPGWNQPQHF. CDR3 in DNA: TGTGCCAGCAGCCCAGGATGGAATCAGCCCCAGCATTTT.

Concerning this clonotype itself: A much more abundant neighbour one base away suggests this may be a read error. The CDR3 region is CAWTDQETPYF. The DNA for the CDR3 is TGTGCCTGGACTGACCAAGAGACCCCGTACTTC. This chain links TRBV30 with TRBJ2-5; no reliable D call. CDR1 GTSNPN and CDR2 SVGIG come from the germline V gene (reference sequence). This CDR3 contains 11 residues.

CDR3: CASSEASGGNTEAFF. The CDR3 bases are TGTGCCAGCAGTGAAGCGAGCGGCGGGAACACTGAAGCTTTCTTT. The rearrangement links TRBV6-1 to TRBJ1-1; no firm D call. The ends were cut back, 0 bases at V and 1 base at J, with 9 bases in the middle. This CDR3 is built from 15 residues. Per germline, CDR1 MNHNS and CDR2 SASEGT.

V and J are TRBV6-2 or TRBV6-3 and TRBJ1-1; the match to TRBD1 covers 9 bases. CDR3 length equals 17 residues. Looked up from germline, CDR1 is MNHEY and CDR2 is SVGEGT. Losses at the gene ends were 4 bases for V and 3 bases for J; bases not matched to a gene: 12. Here the CDR3 DNA reads TGTGCCAGCAGTTTAAGGTGGGGACAGGGTGCGGACACTGAAGCTTTCTTT. It translates to CASSLRWGQGADTEAFF.

The sample holds many counts of this clonotype. The chain's CDR3 is CASRGLGSYEQYF. DNA for the CDR3: TGTGCCAGCAGGGGTTTGGGTTCCTACGAGCAGTACTTC. The gene calls are TRBV11-2 and TRBJ2-7; D call uncertain. Germline lookup yields CDR1 SGHAT and CDR2 FQNNGV. V gave up 6 bases and J gave up 1 base, with 10 bases separating them. The CDR3 covers 13 residues.

This clonotype was observed at least ten times. The CDR3 sequence is CASSFASGTGELFF. CDR3 nucleotides: TGTGCCAGCAGTTTCGCTAGCGGCACCGGGGAGCTGTTTTTT. This sequence joins TRBV28 and TRBJ2-2; TRBD2 aligns across 7 bases. Trimming at V came to 3 bases and at J to 4 bases, leaving 2 bases not matched to a gene. Germline values: CDR1 MDHEN, CDR2 SYDVKM. This CDR3 contains 14 residues.

Ten or more counts support this clonotype. The chain uses TRBV5-1 and TRBJ2-7; D unresolved. This CDR3 is built from 13 residues. CDR1 SGHRS and CDR2 YFSETQ come from the germline V gene. Trimming stripped 7 bases from V and 4 bases from J, with 15 bases between. As DNA, the CDR3 is TGCGCCAGCGCCATCACTCAGAGATACGAGCAGTACTTC. Translating it yields CASAITQRYEQYF.

This clonotype was seen at least ten times. The genes are TRBV6-1 and TRBJ1-1, with unresolved D. The germline V and J ends were trimmed by 7 bases and 8 bases, with 14 bases remaining between them. Germline-derived CDR1 and CDR2 are MNHNS and SASEGT. The CDR3 spans 12 residues. The CDR3 nucleotides are TGTGCCAGCACCCCCGGGCCCCAAGAAGCTTTCTTT. Translating gives CASTPGPQEAFF.